The 15 T cell receptor beta chains below were found in one sample sequenced in a study of long-term antiretroviral therapy in people with HIV. An immunoSEQ assay, version v3.0, was performed at survey level. Some clones are missing from TCRdb's copy, which holds only in-frame ones; the method was immunoSEQ multiplex PCR. The table includes 25,000 to 35,000 clones, 91% detected once. The sequences come from unsorted PBMCs, collected 3.1 years after starting antiretroviral therapy. Receptor source: a man aged 18 to 29 with HIV.

This clone showed up just a few times. The chain employs TRBV6-5 and TRBJ1-4; D possibly corresponds to TRBD1 (5 bases). The V end lost 6 bases, the J end lost 4 bases, and 12 bases lay between the germline ends. The germline CDR1 and CDR2 sequences are MNHEY and SVGAGI. The CDR3 runs to 14 residues. CDR3 DNA: TGTGCCAGCAGAAGGGACGGAGATAATGAAAAACTGTTTTTT. Amino acid sequence: CASRRDGDNEKLFF.

This chain uses TRBV7-2 with TRBJ1-4; no clear D gene. The CDR3 spans 16 residues. Germline V gene lookup returns CDR1 SGHTA and CDR2 FQGNSA. Trimming pared 6 bases from V and 10 bases from J, leaving 24 bases between. CDR3 nucleotides: TGTGCCAGCAGTCGCGGGCAGGAGCTAATTAGAGGAAAACTGTTTTTT. This codes for CASSRGQELIRGKLFF.

The CDR3 is CASSIPGRSDEAFF. As DNA, the CDR3 is TGTGCCAGTAGTATACCTGGTAGGTCTGACGAAGCTTTCTTT. The chain uses TRBV19 and TRBJ1-1; no definite D call. V gave up 2 bases and J gave up 8 bases, with 15 bases separating them. The CDR3 loop spans 14 amino acids. The V gene's germline CDR1 is LNHDA and CDR2 SQIVND (reference sequence). Full variable domain (outside the CDR3, taken from reference TRBV19 and TRBJ1-1): DGGITQSPKYLFRKEGQNVTLSCEQNLNHDAMYWYRQDPGQGLRLIYYSQIVNDFQKGDIAEGYSVSREKKESFPLTVTSAQKNPTAFYLCASSIPGRSDEAFFGQGTRLTVV.

The rearrangement uses TRBV4-2 and TRBJ2-7; 8 bases align to TRBD2. Germline V gene lookup returns CDR1 LGHNA and CDR2 YNFKEQ. This CDR3 has 16 residues. Trimming removed 3 bases from V and 3 bases from J; junction bases left unmatched: 10. CDR3 nucleotide sequence: TGTGCCAGCAGCCAGCTGGGACTAAGCGGGAGCTACGAGCAGTACTTC. Its protein is CASSQLGLSGSYEQYF.

This chain joins TRBV6-1 and TRBJ2-7; TRBD1 matches 9 bases. The CDR3 length is 14 residues. V was clipped by 6 bases and J by 4 bases; unmatched bases: 7. The germline V gene encodes CDR1 MNHNS and CDR2 SASEGT. Written as DNA, the CDR3 is TGTGCCAGCAGGAAGGACAGGGGCGGTTACGAGCAGTACTTC. Its translation is CASRKDRGGYEQYF.

This CDR3 reads CASRFHEQYF. In nucleotides, the CDR3 is TGTGCCAGTAGGTTCCACGAGCAGTACTTC. The V call is TRBV19, the J call TRBJ2-7, with D hard to call. The length of the CDR3 is 10 residues. Germline V gives CDR1 LNHDA, CDR2 SQIVND (reference sequence). Trimming pared 6 bases from V and 5 bases from J, leaving 5 bases between.

The chain carries TRBV10-3 and TRBJ1-2; D gene ambiguous. This CDR3 contains 14 residues. The V and J ends lost 4 bases and 0 bases respectively, with 9 bases between them. Germline V gene data show CDR1 as ENHRY and CDR2 as SYGVKD. The CDR3, as DNA: TGTGCCATCAGTGTTGACGGATCTAACTATGGCTACACCTTC. It specifies CAISVDGSNYGYTF.

CDR3 nucleotides: TGTGCCAGCAGCCGGGACACTAATAACTATGGCTACACCTTC. Its protein is CASSRDTNNYGYTF. The chain combines TRBV6-5 with TRBJ1-2; D possibly corresponds to TRBD1 (6 bases). This CDR3 is 14 amino acids long. Germline V CDR1 and CDR2: MNHEY, SVGAGI. The ends were cut back, 6 bases at V and 1 base at J, with 12 bases in the middle.

This sequence joins TRBV7-9 and TRBJ2-7; D is perhaps TRBD1 (6 bases). CDR1 and CDR2 (germline): SEHNR, FQNEAQ (reference sequence). The germline V and J ends were trimmed by 2 bases and 5 bases, with 13 bases remaining between them. This CDR3 is built from 14 residues. The CDR3 nucleotides are TGTGCCAGCAGCTTACGGACAGAGGTCCACGAGCAGTACTTC. This encodes CASSLRTEVHEQYF.

The CDR3 loop is CASSQDGLGQGLFGYTF. In DNA form, the CDR3 reads TGCGCCAGCAGCCAAGATGGGCTCGGACAGGGATTGTTCGGCTACACCTTC. The chain carries TRBV4-1 and TRBJ1-2, with 8 bases identical to TRBD1. The CDR3 is 17 amino acids. The V and J ends lost 0 bases and 8 bases, in that order; junction bases with no gene match: 14. Germline CDR1 reads MGHRA; CDR2 reads YSYEKL.

This clone appeared a single time. The gene calls are TRBV6-5 and TRBJ1-5; TRBD1 agrees at 9 bases. The germline V gene has CDR1 MNHEY and CDR2 SVGAGI. Trimming at V came to 6 bases and at J to 4 bases, leaving 4 bases not matched to a gene. The CDR3 runs to 14 residues. The CDR3 sequence is CASSSGQGNQPQHF. CDR3 DNA: TGTGCCAGCAGCTCGGGACAGGGTAATCAGCCCCAGCATTTT.

The chain couples TRBV7-9 to TRBJ2-3; D is unresolved. Germline CDR1 reads SEHNR; CDR2 reads FQNEAQ (reference sequence). The CDR3 is 12 amino acids. V was shortened by 5 bases and J by 0 bases, with 3 bases between the two germline ends. CDR3 sequence (DNA): TGTGCCAGCAGCCCGAGCACAGATACGCAGTATTTT. This encodes CASSPSTDTQYF.

The table lists this clone with a count of one. This chain uses TRBV2 with TRBJ1-5; tentative D call: TRBD1 (5 bases). In germline, CDR1 is SNHLY, CDR2 FYNNEI. This CDR3 has 12 residues. Trimming stripped 4 bases from V and 10 bases from J, with 11 bases between. Written as DNA, the CDR3 is TGTGCCAGCAGTGGCCCCGGGGCACCCCAGCATTTT. It specifies CASSGPGAPQHF.

This chain connects TRBV5-1 to TRBJ2-7; D is ambiguous. CDR1 SGHRS and CDR2 YFSETQ come from the germline V gene. There are 14 residues in the CDR3. V shed 0 bases and J shed 0 bases, with 7 bases lying between them. CDR3: CASSLAGHSYEQYF. The CDR3 bases are TGCGCCAGCAGCTTGGCCGGCCACTCCTACGAGCAGTACTTC.

The CDR3 sequence is CSVVDRGGYGYTF. DNA for the CDR3: TGCAGCGTGGTCGACAGGGGGGGATATGGCTACACCTTC. This chain joins TRBV29-1 and TRBJ1-2, with TRBD1 matching over 9 bases. There are 13 residues in the CDR3. The ends lost 6 bases at V and 5 bases at J; junction bases unmatched: 7. Germline-derived CDR1 and CDR2 are SQVTM and ANQGSEA.